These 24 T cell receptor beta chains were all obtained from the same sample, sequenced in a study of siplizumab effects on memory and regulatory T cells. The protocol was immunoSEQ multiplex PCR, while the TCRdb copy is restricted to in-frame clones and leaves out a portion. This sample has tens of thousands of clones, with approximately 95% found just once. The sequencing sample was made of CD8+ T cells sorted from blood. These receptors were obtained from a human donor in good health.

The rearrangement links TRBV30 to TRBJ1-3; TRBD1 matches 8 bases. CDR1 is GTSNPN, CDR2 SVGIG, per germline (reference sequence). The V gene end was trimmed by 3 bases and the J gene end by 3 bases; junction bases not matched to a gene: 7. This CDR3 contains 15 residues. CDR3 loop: CAWSAQGVRGNTIYF. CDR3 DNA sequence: TGTGCCTGGAGCGCACAGGGGGTTCGTGGAAACACCATATATTTT.

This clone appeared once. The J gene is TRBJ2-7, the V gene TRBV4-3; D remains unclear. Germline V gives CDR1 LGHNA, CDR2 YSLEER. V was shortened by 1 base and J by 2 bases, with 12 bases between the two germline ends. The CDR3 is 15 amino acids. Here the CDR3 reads CASSQGRAPTYEQYF. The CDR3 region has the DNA TGCGCCAGCAGCCAAGGGAGAGCCCCGACCTACGAGCAGTACTTC.

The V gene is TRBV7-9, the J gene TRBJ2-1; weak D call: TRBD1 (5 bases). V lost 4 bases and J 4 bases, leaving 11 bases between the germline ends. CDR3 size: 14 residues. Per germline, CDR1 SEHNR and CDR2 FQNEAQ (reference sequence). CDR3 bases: TGTGCCAGCAGCTGGATAGGGGTTTACAATGAGCAGTTCTTC. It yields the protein CASSWIGVYNEQFF.

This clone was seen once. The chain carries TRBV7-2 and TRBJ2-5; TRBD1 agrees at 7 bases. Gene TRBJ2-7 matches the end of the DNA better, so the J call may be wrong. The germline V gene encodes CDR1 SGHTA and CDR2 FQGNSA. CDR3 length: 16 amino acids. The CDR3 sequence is CASSSSVQGLVGEQYF. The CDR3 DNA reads TGTGCCAGCAGCTCCTCAGTACAGGGGTTAGTAGGCGAGCAGTACTTC.

The CDR3 sequence: CASSPNRAFNEKLFF. The CDR3, as DNA: TGTGCCAGCAGCCCGAACAGGGCTTTTAATGAAAAACTGTTTTTT. J is TRBJ1-4 and V is TRBV9; D is perhaps TRBD1 (6 bases). The germline V and J ends were trimmed by 4 bases and 4 bases, with 14 bases remaining between them. Germline CDR1 is SGDLS and CDR2 is YYNGEE. The CDR3 contains 15 residues. Combining the CDR3 with reference TRBV9 and TRBJ1-4 gives the whole variable domain DSGVTQTPKHLITATGQRVTLRCSPRSGDLSVYWYQQSLDQGLQFLIQYYNGEERAKGNILERFSAQQFPDLHSELNLSSLELGDSALYFCASSPNRAFNEKLFFGSGTQLSVL.

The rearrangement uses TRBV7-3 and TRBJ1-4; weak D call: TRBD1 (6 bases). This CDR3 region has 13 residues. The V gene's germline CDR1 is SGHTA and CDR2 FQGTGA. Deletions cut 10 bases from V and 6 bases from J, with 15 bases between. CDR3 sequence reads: CATLGGPHEKLFF. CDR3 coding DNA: TGTGCCACCCTCGGGGGGCCGCATGAAAAACTGTTTTTT. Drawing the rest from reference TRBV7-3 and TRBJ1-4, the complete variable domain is GAGVSQTPSNKVTEKGKYVELRCDPISGHTALYWYRQSLGQGPEFLIYFQGTGAADDSGLPNDRFFAVRPEGSVSTLKIQRTERGDSAVYLCATLGGPHEKLFFGSGTQLSVL.

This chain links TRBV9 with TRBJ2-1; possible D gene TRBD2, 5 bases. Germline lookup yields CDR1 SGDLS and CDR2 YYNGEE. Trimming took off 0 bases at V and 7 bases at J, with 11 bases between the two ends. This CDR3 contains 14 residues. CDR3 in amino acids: CASSVDLAWNEQFF. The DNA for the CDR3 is TGTGCCAGCAGCGTAGATTTAGCGTGGAATGAGCAGTTCTTC.

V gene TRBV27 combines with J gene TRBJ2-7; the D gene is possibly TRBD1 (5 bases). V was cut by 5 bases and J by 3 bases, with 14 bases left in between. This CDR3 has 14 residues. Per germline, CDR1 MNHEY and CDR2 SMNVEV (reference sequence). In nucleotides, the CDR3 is TGTGCCAGCAGTCTTAAGGACACCTACTACGAGCAGTACTTC. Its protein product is CASSLKDTYYEQYF.

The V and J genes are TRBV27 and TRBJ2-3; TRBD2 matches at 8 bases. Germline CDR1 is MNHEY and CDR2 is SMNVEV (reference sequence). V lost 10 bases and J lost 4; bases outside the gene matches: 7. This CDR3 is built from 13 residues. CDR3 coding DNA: TGTGCCACCCGAGCGGGGGTCTCAGATACGCAGTATTTT. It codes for CATRAGVSDTQYF.

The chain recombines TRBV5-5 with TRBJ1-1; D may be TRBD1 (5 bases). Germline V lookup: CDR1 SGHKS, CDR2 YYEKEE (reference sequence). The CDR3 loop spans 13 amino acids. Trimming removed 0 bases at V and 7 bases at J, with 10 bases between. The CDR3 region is CASSLVPGREAFF. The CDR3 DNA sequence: TGTGCCAGCAGCTTGGTACCAGGGCGTGAAGCTTTCTTT.

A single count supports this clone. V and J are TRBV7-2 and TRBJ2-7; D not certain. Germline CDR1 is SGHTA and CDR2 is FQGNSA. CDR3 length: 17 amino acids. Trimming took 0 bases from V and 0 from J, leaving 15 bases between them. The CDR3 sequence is CASSLAGSPGSSYEQYF. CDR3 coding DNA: TGTGCCAGCAGCTTAGCGGGGTCGCCAGGAAGCTCCTACGAGCAGTACTTC.

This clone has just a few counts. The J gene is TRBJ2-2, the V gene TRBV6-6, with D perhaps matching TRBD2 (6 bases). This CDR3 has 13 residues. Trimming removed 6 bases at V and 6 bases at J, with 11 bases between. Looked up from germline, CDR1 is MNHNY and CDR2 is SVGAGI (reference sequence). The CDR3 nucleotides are TGTGCCAGCAGACCGGGGGACGCCGGGGAGCTGTTTTTT. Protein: CASRPGDAGELFF.

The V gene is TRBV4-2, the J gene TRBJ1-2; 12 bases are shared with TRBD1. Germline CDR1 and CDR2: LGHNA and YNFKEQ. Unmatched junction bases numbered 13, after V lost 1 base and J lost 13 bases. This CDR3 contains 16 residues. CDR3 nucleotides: TGTGCCAGCAGCCAAGCCATCTCCCGGGACAGGGGGCTTGGCACCTTC. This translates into CASSQAISRDRGLGTF.

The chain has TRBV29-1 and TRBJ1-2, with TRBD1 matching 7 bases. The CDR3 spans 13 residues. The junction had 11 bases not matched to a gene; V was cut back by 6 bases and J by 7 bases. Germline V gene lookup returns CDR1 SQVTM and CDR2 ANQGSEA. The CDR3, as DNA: TGCAGCGTACCCGGACAGGATCACTCTGGCTACACCTTC. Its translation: CSVPGQDHSGYTF.

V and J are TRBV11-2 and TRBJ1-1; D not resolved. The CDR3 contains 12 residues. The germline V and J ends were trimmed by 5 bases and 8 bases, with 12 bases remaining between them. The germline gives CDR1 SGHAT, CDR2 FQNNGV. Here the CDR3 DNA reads TGTGCCAGCAGCCCGAGGAGGACCGAAGCTTTCTTT. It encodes CASSPRRTEAFF. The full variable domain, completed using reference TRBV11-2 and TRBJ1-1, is EAGVAQSPRYKIIEKRQSVAFWCNPISGHATLYWYQQILGQGPKLLIQFQNNGVVDDSQLPKDRFSAERLKGVDSTLKIQPAKLEDSAVYLCASSPRRTEAFFGQGTRLTVV.

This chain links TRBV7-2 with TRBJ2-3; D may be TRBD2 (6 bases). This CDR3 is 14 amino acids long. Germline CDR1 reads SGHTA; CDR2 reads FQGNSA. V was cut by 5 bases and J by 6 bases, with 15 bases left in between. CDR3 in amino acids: CASSPLLALDTQYF. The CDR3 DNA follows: TGTGCCAGCAGCCCACTACTAGCATTGGATACGCAGTATTTT. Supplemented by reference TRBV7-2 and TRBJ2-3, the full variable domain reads GAGVSQSPSNKVTEKGKDVELRCDPISGHTALYWYRQSLGQGLEFLIYFQGNSAPDKSGLPSDRFSAERTGGSVSTLTIQRTQQEDSAVYLCASSPLLALDTQYFGPGTRLTVL.

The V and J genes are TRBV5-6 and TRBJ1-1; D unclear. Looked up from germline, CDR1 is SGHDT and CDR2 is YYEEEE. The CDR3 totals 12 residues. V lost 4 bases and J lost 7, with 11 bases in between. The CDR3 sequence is CASSLPGYEAFF. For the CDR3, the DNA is TGTGCCAGCAGCCTTCCGGGTTATGAAGCTTTCTTT.

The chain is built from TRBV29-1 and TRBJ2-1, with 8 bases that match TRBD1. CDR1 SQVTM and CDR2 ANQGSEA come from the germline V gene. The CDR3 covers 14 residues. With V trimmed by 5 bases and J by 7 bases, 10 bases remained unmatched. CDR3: CSVIGDRNRNEQFF. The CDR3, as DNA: TGCAGCGTTATCGGGGACAGGAATAGGAATGAGCAGTTCTTC.

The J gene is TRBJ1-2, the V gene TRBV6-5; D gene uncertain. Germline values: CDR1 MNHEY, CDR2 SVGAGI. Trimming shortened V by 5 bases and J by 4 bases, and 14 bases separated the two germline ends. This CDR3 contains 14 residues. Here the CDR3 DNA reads TGTGCCAGCAGTCCCTCGGGAGATGGCTATGGCTACACCTTC. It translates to CASSPSGDGYGYTF.

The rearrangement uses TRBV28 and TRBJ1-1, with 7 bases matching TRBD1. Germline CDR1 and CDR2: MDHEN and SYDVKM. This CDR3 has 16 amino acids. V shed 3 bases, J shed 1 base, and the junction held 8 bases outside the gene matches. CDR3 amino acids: CASSFDRGDRNTEAFF. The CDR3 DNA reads TGTGCCAGCAGTTTCGACAGAGGGGACAGGAACACTGAAGCTTTCTTT.

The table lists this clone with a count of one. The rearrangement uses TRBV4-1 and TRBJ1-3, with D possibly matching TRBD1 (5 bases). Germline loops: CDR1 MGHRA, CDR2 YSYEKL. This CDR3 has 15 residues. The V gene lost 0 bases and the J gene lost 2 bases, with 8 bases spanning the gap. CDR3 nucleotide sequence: TGCGCCAGCAGCCAAGATCAAGGGGCTGGAAACACCATATATTTT. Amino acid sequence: CASSQDQGAGNTIYF.

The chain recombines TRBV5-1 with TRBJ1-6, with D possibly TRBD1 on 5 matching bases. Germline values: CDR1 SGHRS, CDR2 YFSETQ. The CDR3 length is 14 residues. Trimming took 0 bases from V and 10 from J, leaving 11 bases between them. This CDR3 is CASSLAGGRSPLHF. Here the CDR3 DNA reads TGCGCCAGCAGCTTGGCTGGGGGAAGGTCACCCCTCCACTTT.

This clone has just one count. CDR3 residues: CASSPTGAYEQYF. CDR3 nucleotides: TGTGCCAGCAGCCCGACAGGGGCCTACGAGCAGTACTTC. The chain combines TRBV9 with TRBJ2-7; 8 bases agree with TRBD1. Trimming cost V 4 bases and J 2 bases; bases outside gene matches: 2. Germline lookup yields CDR1 SGDLS and CDR2 YYNGEE. The CDR3 length is 13 residues. The full variable domain, in which reference TRBV9 and TRBJ2-7 provide the parts outside the CDR3, is DSGVTQTPKHLITATGQRVTLRCSPRSGDLSVYWYQQSLDQGLQFLIQYYNGEERAKGNILERFSAQQFPDLHSELNLSSLELGDSALYFCASSPTGAYEQYFGPGTRLTVT.

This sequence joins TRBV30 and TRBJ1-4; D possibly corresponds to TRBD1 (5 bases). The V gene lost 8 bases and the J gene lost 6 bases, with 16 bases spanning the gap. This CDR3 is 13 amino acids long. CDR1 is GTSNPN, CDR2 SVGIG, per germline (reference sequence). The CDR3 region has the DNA TGTGCCCAAGGGGTGGACGGCGATGAAAAACTGTTTTTT. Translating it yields CAQGVDGDEKLFF. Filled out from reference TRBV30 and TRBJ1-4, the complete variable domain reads SQTIHQWPATLVQPVGSPLSLECTVEGTSNPNLYWYRQAAGRGLQLLFYSVGIGQISSEVPQNLSASRPQDRQFILSSKKLLLSDSGFYLCAQGVDGDEKLFFGSGTQLSVL.